The rows below give T cell receptor beta chains drawn from one sample of a study of CD8 T cells in Susac syndrome. In TCRdb, the immunoSEQ multiplex PCR reads were re-called with MiXCR into one record per CDR3 protein. The data contain 150,000 to 200,000 distinct CDR3 sequences, about 91% of them seen just once; the ten biggest clones take up 0.087%. The sample was CD4+ T cells from PBMCs. These receptors originate from a human donor with Susac syndrome. The CDR3 runs from the conserved cysteine through the conserved F or W. The order of the fields is J gene, V gene, clone size, D gene, CDR3 protein, CDR3 DNA. The D gene is left open where the match is weak. For some rows the clone size is stated as once, few or many, or as a class when expanded; others skip it.

J: TRBJ2-7
V: TRBV15
size: .
D: .
CDR3: CATSRDYGGVGEQYF
DNA: TGTGCCACCAGCAGAGATTACGGCGGGGTCGGCGAGCAGTACTTC

J: TRBJ1-6
V: TRBV19
size: .
D: TRBD1
CDR3: CASSTGVDNSPLHF
DNA: TGTGCCAGTTCGACAGGGGTCGATAATTCACCCCTCCACTTT

J: TRBJ2-3
V: TRBV7-9
size: .
D: TRBD2
CDR3: CASSFLLAGGPITDTQYF
DNA: TGTGCCAGCAGCTTCCTACTAGCGGGGGGGCCTATCACAGATACGCAGTATTTT

J: TRBJ2-2
V: TRBV12-3/TRBV12-4
size: .
D: TRBD2
CDR3: CASSLGSSGSYTGELFF
DNA: TGTGCCAGCAGTTTAGGGTCTAGCGGGAGTTATACCGGGGAGCTGTTTTTT

J: TRBJ2-3
V: TRBV11-2
size: .
D: TRBD2
CDR3: CASSSTAGGVILSTDTQYF
DNA: TGTGCCAGCAGCTCTACAGCGGGGGGGGTCATCTTAAGCACAGATACGCAGTATTTT

J: TRBJ2-1
V: TRBV5-6
size: few
D: TRBD1
CDR3: CASSRGTVYNEQFF
DNA: TGTGCCAGCAGCAGAGGGACAGTCTACAATGAGCAGTTCTTC

J: TRBJ2-7
V: TRBV21-1
size: .
D: .
CDR3: CASSKVKAPPYSYEQYF
DNA: TGTGCCAGCAGCAAAGTTAAAGCTCCCCCCTACTCCTACGAGCAGTACTTC

J: TRBJ1-2
V: TRBV6-5
size: .
D: .
CDR3: CASSYSQVNYGYTF
DNA: TGTGCCAGCAGTTACTCTCAGGTTAACTATGGCTACACCTTC

J: TRBJ1-1
V: TRBV5-1
size: once
D: .
CDR3: CASRRGGVAEAFF
DNA: TGCGCCAGCAGAAGGGGGGGGGTCGCTGAAGCTTTCTTT

J: TRBJ2-2
V: TRBV19
size: .
D: .
CDR3: CASSTGADWGTGELFF
DNA: TGTGCCAGTAGCACCGGGGCCGACTGGGGCACCGGGGAGCTGTTTTTT

J: TRBJ2-3
V: TRBV29-1
size: .
D: TRBD2
CDR3: CSVVASGSGTDTQYF
DNA: TGCAGCGTTGTCGCCAGCGGGAGCGGGACAGATACGCAGTATTTT

J: TRBJ2-3
V: TRBV30
size: .
D: TRBD1
CDR3: CAWSGRGQTSGETDTQYF
DNA: TGTGCCTGGAGTGGCCGGGGACAGACATCAGGGGAGACAGATACGCAGTATTTT

J: TRBJ1-1
V: TRBV6-1
size: .
D: .
CDR3: CASIGTHTEAFF
DNA: TGTGCCAGCATTGGGACGCACACTGAAGCTTTCTTT

J: TRBJ2-7
V: TRBV25-1
size: .
D: TRBD2
CDR3: CASRDSGTLSYEQYF
DNA: TGTGCCAGCAGGGATAGCGGGACCCTTTCCTACGAGCAGTACTTC

J: TRBJ1-2
V: TRBV6-5
size: .
D: .
CDR3: CASSYGQPNYGYTF
DNA: TGTGCCAGCAGTTATGGACAGCCTAACTATGGCTACACCTTC

J: TRBJ1-1
V: TRBV5-1
size: .
D: .
CDR3: CASSLRNIYGRNTEAFF
DNA: TGCGCCAGCAGCTTACGAAATATTTACGGGAGGAACACTGAAGCTTTCTTT

J: TRBJ2-3
V: TRBV20-1
size: .
D: .
CDR3: CSAGPRADTQYF
DNA: TGCAGTGCGGGCCCCCGTGCAGATACGCAGTATTTT

J: TRBJ2-5
V: TRBV5-1
size: .
D: .
CDR3: CASRDNQETQYF
DNA: TGCGCCAGCAGGGATAACCAAGAGACCCAGTACTTC

J: TRBJ1-6
V: TRBV7-9
size: once
D: .
CDR3: CASSLDSPLHF
DNA: TGTGCCAGCAGCTTAGATTCACCCCTCCACTTT

J: TRBJ2-3
V: TRBV30
size: .
D: .
CDR3: CAWSATDTLYF
DNA: TGTGCCTGGAGTGCCACAGATACGCTGTATTTT

J: TRBJ1-5
V: TRBV10-3
size: .
D: .
CDR3: CAISEDPVGSNQPQHF
DNA: TGTGCCATCAGTGAGGACCCGGTGGGCAGCAATCAGCCCCAGCATTTT

J: TRBJ2-5
V: TRBV15
size: .
D: .
CDR3: CATSSRGRGSETQYF
DNA: TGTGCCACCAGCAGTCGCGGACGGGGATCGGAGACCCAGTACTTC

J: TRBJ2-1
V: TRBV18
size: .
D: TRBD1
CDR3: CASSTDRVVNEQFF
DNA: TGTGCCAGCTCAACGGACAGGGTGGTGAATGAGCAGTTCTTC

J: TRBJ2-1
V: TRBV5-1
size: .
D: .
CDR3: CASTEGSENNEQFF
DNA: TGCGCCAGCACGGAGGGTTCAGAGAACAATGAGCAGTTCTTC

J: TRBJ2-1
V: TRBV19
size: once
D: TRBD2
CDR3: CASKEREYEQFF
DNA: TGTGCCAGTAAAGAGCGGGAGTATGAGCAGTTCTTC

J: TRBJ2-1
V: TRBV20-1
size: .
D: TRBD2
CDR3: CSANSGTSGSNEQFF
DNA: TGCAGTGCTAACTCCGGGACTAGCGGGAGTAATGAGCAGTTCTTC

J: TRBJ2-3
V: TRBV11-2
size: once
D: .
CDR3: CASSLAGIPTDTQYF
DNA: TGTGCCAGCAGCTTAGCTGGTATCCCCACAGATACGCAGTATTTT

J: TRBJ2-7
V: TRBV6-2/TRBV6-3
size: .
D: .
CDR3: CASSYRKNYEQYF
DNA: TGTGCCAGCAGTTACAGGAAAAACTACGAGCAGTACTTC

J: TRBJ2-7
V: TRBV9
size: .
D: .
CDR3: CASSEGPTYEQYF
DNA: TGTGCCAGCTCCGAGGGGCCGACCTACGAGCAGTACTTC

J: TRBJ2-7
V: TRBV28
size: .
D: .
CDR3: CASSRIPYEQYF
DNA: TGTGCCAGCAGTCGTATCCCCTACGAGCAGTACTTC

J: TRBJ2-3
V: TRBV6-4
size: .
D: TRBD1
CDR3: CASSDLGQGGTDTQYF
DNA: TGTGCCAGCAGTGACCTCGGACAGGGTGGCACAGATACGCAGTATTTT

J: TRBJ2-7
V: TRBV6-5
size: .
D: .
CDR3: CASRETDAYEQYF
DNA: TGTGCCAGCAGAGAGACAGACGCCTACGAGCAGTACTTC

J: TRBJ2-2
V: TRBV2
size: .
D: TRBD2
CDR3: CASSGDSGGAVTGELFF
DNA: TGTGCCAGCAGTGGTGATAGCGGGGGGGCCGTCACCGGGGAGCTGTTTTTT

J: TRBJ2-2
V: TRBV11-2
size: .
D: .
CDR3: CASSLDLGRELFF
DNA: TGTGCCAGCAGCTTAGATCTAGGGAGGGAGCTGTTTTTT

J: TRBJ1-1
V: TRBV29-1
size: once
D: TRBD1
CDR3: CSVYGTVLGAFF
DNA: TGCAGCGTGTACGGGACAGTCCTTGGGGCTTTCTTT

J: TRBJ2-3
V: TRBV29-1
size: .
D: .
CDR3: CSVEHSTDTQYF
DNA: TGCAGCGTTGAACACAGCACAGATACGCAGTATTTT

J: TRBJ2-7
V: TRBV27
size: .
D: TRBD2
CDR3: CASSLGTSGNYEQYF
DNA: TGTGCCAGCAGTTTAGGGACTAGCGGGAACTACGAGCAGTACTTC

J: TRBJ1-1
V: TRBV4-1
size: .
D: .
CDR3: CASSQEPSNSYGAEAFF
DNA: TGCGCCAGCAGCCAAGAACCCTCGAATAGTTACGGGGCAGAAGCTTTCTTT

J: TRBJ2-1
V: TRBV5-4
size: .
D: TRBD2
CDR3: CASSFDPSGLDEQFF
DNA: TGTGCCAGCAGCTTCGATCCTAGCGGGCTCGATGAGCAGTTCTTC

J: TRBJ1-2
V: TRBV28
size: .
D: .
CDR3: CASSTHGGGYTF
DNA: TGTGCCAGCAGTACCCATGGAGGTGGCTACACCTTC

J: TRBJ2-1
V: TRBV6-1
size: .
D: TRBD2
CDR3: CASRALAGGTNDEQFF
DNA: TGTGCCAGCAGAGCGCTAGCGGGGGGGACCAATGATGAGCAGTTCTTC

J: TRBJ2-5
V: TRBV5-5
size: .
D: .
CDR3: CASSLNRAQETQYF
DNA: TGTGCCAGCAGCCTCAATCGAGCCCAAGAGACCCAGTACTTC

J: TRBJ2-7
V: TRBV18
size: once
D: TRBD1
CDR3: CASSPQGQVYEQYF
DNA: TGTGCCAGCTCACCCCAAGGACAGGTCTACGAGCAGTACTTC

J: TRBJ2-1
V: TRBV12-3/TRBV12-4
size: .
D: .
CDR3: CASSFRERGEQFF
DNA: TGTGCCAGCAGTTTTCGAGAGAGGGGCGAGCAGTTCTTC

J: TRBJ1-6
V: TRBV9
size: .
D: .
CDR3: CASSPRARDNSPLHF
DNA: TGTGCCAGCAGCCCCAGAGCCAGGGATAATTCACCCCTCCACTTT

J: TRBJ2-1
V: TRBV20-1
size: .
D: .
CDR3: CSAEKTPGEVF
DNA: TGCAGTGCCGAAAAAACCCCAGGTGAGGTCTTC

J: TRBJ2-7
V: TRBV18
size: once
D: TRBD2
CDR3: CASSPGLEFIEQYF
DNA: TGTGCCAGCTCGCCGGGACTAGAGTTCATCGAGCAGTACTTC

J: TRBJ2-2
V: TRBV7-9
size: .
D: TRBD2
CDR3: CASTRGTGAIGELFF
DNA: TGTGCCAGCACGCGGGGGACCGGAGCGATCGGGGAGCTGTTTTTT